The 31 T cell receptor beta chains below come from one sample, sequenced in a study of OX40 agonist ivuxolimab in advanced cancers. Generated by immunoSEQ multiplex PCR, the TCRdb table keeps only in-frame clones and is missing some. The profile shows approximately 27,000 clones, roughly 87% of them singletons. Material: CD4+ or CD8+ T cells sorted from blood, obtained in a trial of the OX40 agonist ivuxolimab. These receptors all stem from an adult with an advanced solid tumor such as melanoma, head and neck, liver or kidney cancer.

The V and J genes are TRBV28 and TRBJ2-7; 11 nucleotides line up with TRBD2. V was pared by 4 bases and J by 2 bases, with 4 bases of the junction left unmatched. The CDR3 is made up of 15 amino acids. Germline CDR1 is MDHEN and CDR2 is SYDVKM. This chain's CDR3 is CASSWTTSGTYEQYF. The CDR3 nucleotides read TGTGCCAGCAGTTGGACGACTAGCGGGACCTACGAGCAGTACTTC.

This clone was seen more than once but under ten times. This chain uses TRBV9 with TRBJ2-1; TRBD2 aligns across 12 bases. With V trimmed by 3 bases and J by 5 bases, 15 bases remained unmatched. Looked up from germline, CDR1 is SGDLS and CDR2 is YYNGEE. CDR3 length equals 19 residues. CDR3 nucleotides: TGTGCCAGCAGCGAGAGGGACGGCGCTAGCGGGAGGGCCCACAATGAGCAGTTCTTC. Translated: CASSERDGASGRAHNEQFF.

This clone was recorded a few times. The V call is TRBV7-9, the J call TRBJ2-1, with D perhaps matching TRBD2 (6 bases). The CDR3 contains 14 residues. V lost 1 base, J lost 7 bases, and 11 bases lay in between. Germline V gene sequence: CDR1 SEHNR, CDR2 FQNEAQ (reference sequence). The CDR3 nucleotides are TGTGCCAGCAGCTTAGATCCAGCGGGTAATGAGCAGTTCTTC. It translates to CASSLDPAGNEQFF.

The chain is built from TRBV6-4 and TRBJ2-3; 7 nucleotides line up with TRBD1. The V segment lost 4 bases and the J segment 4 bases; nucleotides outside the gene matches: 5. CDR1 and CDR2 from the germline V gene are MRHNA and SNTAGT. The CDR3 loop spans 14 amino acids. The CDR3: CASSADRRADTQYF. The CDR3 DNA follows: TGTGCCAGCAGTGCGGACAGGCGGGCAGATACGCAGTATTTT.

The J gene is TRBJ2-1, the V gene TRBV7-3; D gene uncertain. Trimming left V 0 bases short and J 6 bases short, with 9 bases between. The CDR3 sequence is 14 residues long. Germline V lookup: CDR1 SGHTA, CDR2 FQGTGA. CDR3 bases: TGTGCCAGCAGCTTAACTCGCAGCGTCAATGAGCAGTTCTTC. As protein: CASSLTRSVNEQFF. The entire variable domain, with the rest obtained from reference TRBV7-3 and TRBJ2-1, is as follows: GAGVSQTPSNKVTEKGKYVELRCDPISGHTALYWYRQSLGQGPEFLIYFQGTGAADDSGLPNDRFFAVRPEGSVSTLKIQRTERGDSAVYLCASSLTRSVNEQFFGPGTRLTVL.

The CDR3 region has the DNA TGTGCCAGCAGCGTAGAGGGGGGTAGTACAGATGAGCAGTTCTTC. Its translation: CASSVEGGSTDEQFF. The chain has TRBV9 and TRBJ2-1; D is possibly TRBD1 or TRBD2 (6 bases each). Germline CDR1 is SGDLS and CDR2 is YYNGEE. The CDR3 covers 15 residues. Deletions cut 0 bases from V and 8 bases from J, with 15 bases between. Full variable domain (remainder filled in from reference TRBV9 and TRBJ2-1): DSGVTQTPKHLITATGQRVTLRCSPRSGDLSVYWYQQSLDQGLQFLIQYYNGEERAKGNILERFSAQQFPDLHSELNLSSLELGDSALYFCASSVEGGSTDEQFFGPGTRLTVL.

J is TRBJ1-5 and V is TRBV4-3; unclear D gene. The germline CDR1 and CDR2 sequences are LGHNA and YSLEER. Trimming cost V 0 bases and J 7 bases, with 7 bases left between them. The CDR3 is made up of 13 amino acids. CDR3 sequence (DNA): TGCGCCAGCAGCCAAGATTCAGGCCAGCCCCAGCATTTT. The encoded protein is CASSQDSGQPQHF.

The genes are TRBV7-2 and TRBJ2-3; 13 nucleotides agree with TRBD2. The CDR3 loop spans 16 amino acids. With 5 bases clipped from V and 2 bases from J, the junction kept 4 bases outside the gene matches. Germline V CDR1 and CDR2: SGHTA, FQGNSA. CDR3 in amino acids: CASSQGLAGPTDTQYF. The CDR3 DNA reads as TGTGCCAGCAGCCAGGGACTAGCGGGGCCCACAGATACGCAGTATTTT.

The genes are TRBV4-3 and TRBJ2-2; 10 bases align to TRBD2. Trimming took 3 bases from V and 7 from J; bases not matched to a gene: 5. The V gene's germline CDR1 is LGHNA and CDR2 YSLEER. CDR3 size: 15 residues. CDR3 sequence reads: CASSHEGLASGELFF. For the CDR3, the DNA is TGCGCCAGCAGCCACGAGGGACTAGCGAGCGGGGAGCTGTTTTTT.

This clone was detected once. The CDR3 nucleotides read TGTGCCAGCAGCTTAGTTCTGGAGGATCAGCCCCAGCATTTT. It is translated as CASSLVLEDQPQHF. The chain is built from TRBV7-2 and TRBJ1-5; D is unresolved. The CDR3 covers 14 residues. Germline V gives CDR1 SGHTA, CDR2 FQGNSA. V lost 1 base and J lost 5, with 9 bases in between. Using reference TRBV7-2 and TRBJ1-5 for the parts outside the CDR3, the full variable domain is GAGVSQSPSNKVTEKGKDVELRCDPISGHTALYWYRQSLGQGLEFLIYFQGNSAPDKSGLPSDRFSAERTGGSVSTLTIQRTQQEDSAVYLCASSLVLEDQPQHFGDGTRLSIL.

The V and J genes are TRBV28 and TRBJ1-3; D call uncertain. CDR3 length: 14 residues. The V and J ends lost 3 bases and 3 bases respectively, with 9 bases between them. Per germline, CDR1 MDHEN and CDR2 SYDVKM. The CDR3 loop reads CASSFIGGGNTIYF. DNA for the CDR3: TGTGCCAGCAGTTTCATCGGCGGTGGAAACACCATATATTTT.

The chain carries TRBV4-1 and TRBJ1-2; possibly TRBD1 for D (5 bases). Germline V gene sequence: CDR1 MGHRA, CDR2 YSYEKL. This CDR3 has 15 residues. Trimming cost V 5 bases and J 6 bases, with 19 bases left between them. CDR3 DNA: TGCGCCAGCAGCTCCTACGGGGGGGAAATCGATGGCTACACCTTC. It specifies CASSSYGGEIDGYTF.

The genes are TRBV11-1 and TRBJ2-5; no firm D call. CDR1 SGHAT and CDR2 FQDESV come from the germline V gene (reference sequence). Trimming stripped 5 bases from V and 1 base from J, with 8 bases between. This CDR3 comprises 13 residues. CDR3 protein: CASSKSPQETQYF. As DNA, the CDR3 is TGTGCCAGCAGCAAGAGTCCCCAAGAGACCCAGTACTTC.

The gene calls are TRBV25-1 and TRBJ1-1; D is perhaps TRBD1 (5 bases). V lost 6 bases, J lost 3 bases, and 20 bases lay in between. Germline assignment: CDR1 MGHDK and CDR2 SYGVNS. The CDR3 loop spans 16 amino acids. CDR3: CASRPTERGRYTEAFF. CDR3 coding DNA: TGTGCCAGCAGACCGACTGAGAGGGGACGGTACACTGAAGCTTTCTTT.

This chain joins TRBV5-1 and TRBJ2-3; 7 bases fit TRBD1. V was clipped by 4 bases and J by 0 bases; unmatched bases: 5. CDR1 is SGHRS and CDR2 is YFSETQ in the germline V gene. The CDR3 has 15 residues. As DNA, the CDR3 is TGCGCCAGCAGCCCAGAGGACAGGAGCACAGATACGCAGTATTTT. Its translation is CASSPEDRSTDTQYF.

J is TRBJ2-7 and V is TRBV6-5, with 7 bases that match TRBD1. Germline lookup yields CDR1 MNHEY and CDR2 SVGAGI. The CDR3 has 15 residues. The junction had 9 bases not matched to a gene; V was cut back by 2 bases and J by 5 bases. The CDR3 coding sequence is TGTGCCAGCAGTTACAACCGTCAGGGGGAAGACGAGCAGTACTTC. Its protein is CASSYNRQGEDEQYF.

The V gene is TRBV29-1, the J gene TRBJ2-1; tentatively, D is TRBD1 (6 bases). This CDR3 contains 17 residues. CDR1 and CDR2 (germline): SQVTM, ANQGSEA. V dropped 1 base and J dropped 0 bases, with 16 bases sitting between them. The DNA of the CDR3 is TGCAGCGTTGAAGGGGCCCACAGGGTGAGCTCCTACAATGAGCAGTTCTTC. Its protein is CSVEGAHRVSSYNEQFF.

This chain connects TRBV6-5 to TRBJ2-1, with D tentatively TRBD1 (6 bases). Germline V gene data show CDR1 as MNHEY and CDR2 as SVGAGI. The CDR3 loop spans 15 amino acids. The ends were cut back, 2 bases at V and 4 bases at J, with 12 bases in the middle. The CDR3 is CASSYHHRAYNEQFF. CDR3 coding DNA: TGTGCCAGCAGTTACCATCACAGGGCATACAATGAGCAGTTCTTC.

V is TRBV14 and J is TRBJ2-1; D not resolved. CDR1 and CDR2 (germline): SGHDN, FVKESK. Trimming pared 5 bases from V and 4 bases from J, leaving 9 bases between. This CDR3 has 13 amino acids. The CDR3 DNA reads as TGTGCCAGCAGCTTCCGACTGTACAATGAGCAGTTCTTC. As protein: CASSFRLYNEQFF.

CDR3 coding DNA: TGTGCCAGTAGTACCTCAGGGGGCACCGGGGAGCTGTTTTTT. It translates to CASSTSGGTGELFF. The genes are TRBV19 and TRBJ2-2, with 7 bases matching TRBD1. V was clipped by 4 bases and J by 4 bases; unmatched bases: 3. The CDR3 has 14 residues. Germline loops: CDR1 LNHDA, CDR2 SQIVND (reference sequence).

The V and J genes are TRBV2 and TRBJ2-2; D is undetermined. Germline-derived CDR1 and CDR2 are SNHLY and FYNNEI. Trimming took off 7 bases at V and 6 bases at J, with 9 bases between the two ends. The length of the CDR3 is 12 residues. The CDR3 loop is CASKDSSGELFF. The CDR3 DNA sequence: TGTGCCAGCAAGGATTCTTCCGGGGAGCTGTTTTTT.

This clone came up once. The chain couples TRBV7-6 to TRBJ2-1; D may be TRBD1 (7 bases). This CDR3 comprises 18 residues. V dropped 1 base and J dropped 8 bases, with 24 bases sitting between them. CDR1 and CDR2 (germline): SGHVS, FNYEAQ. This CDR3 is CASSLVTGRDPGVDEQFF. The CDR3 DNA follows: TGTGCCAGCAGCTTAGTGACAGGGCGGGACCCCGGGGTGGATGAGCAGTTCTTC.

The rearrangement uses TRBV28 and TRBJ1-1; TRBD1 matches 7 bases. The V gene's germline CDR1 is MDHEN and CDR2 SYDVKM. Losses at the gene ends were 6 bases for V and 4 bases for J; bases not matched to a gene: 20. This CDR3 comprises 18 residues. The CDR3 DNA reads as TGTGCCAGCAGCCCCATTCGCTCGGGTAGGGGGCGCGTCACTGAAGCTTTCTTT. This codes for CASSPIRSGRGRVTEAFF.

This clone was seen only once. The chain is built from TRBV7-9 and TRBJ2-5; D not certain. V lost 5 bases to trimming and J lost 2 bases, with 12 bases between them. The germline gives CDR1 SEHNR, CDR2 FQNEAQ (reference sequence). The CDR3 loop spans 14 amino acids. The DNA of the CDR3 is TGTGCCAGCAGCCTAGGGTTTGATCAAGAGACCCAGTACTTC. Encoded protein: CASSLGFDQETQYF. The variable domain in full, with the rest retrieved from reference TRBV7-9 and TRBJ2-5, is DTGVSQNPRHKITKRGQNVTFRCDPISEHNRLYWYRQTLGQGPEFLTYFQNEAQLEKSRLLSDRFSAERPKGSFSTLEIQRTEQGDSAMYLCASSLGFDQETQYFGPGTRLLVL.

V gene TRBV14 combines with J gene TRBJ2-7; TRBD1 matches 7 bases. Germline-derived CDR1 and CDR2 are SGHDN and FVKESK. The CDR3 runs to 14 residues. V dropped 2 bases and J dropped 3; count of bases not matched to a gene: 4. The CDR3 is CASSQPGQYYEQYF. The DNA of the CDR3 is TGTGCCAGCAGCCAACCGGGACAGTACTACGAGCAGTACTTC. The variable domain in full, completed from reference TRBV14 and TRBJ2-7, reads EAGVTQFPSHSVIEKGQTVTLRCDPISGHDNLYWYRRVMGKEIKFLLHFVKESKQDESGMPNNRFLAERTGGTYSTLKVQPAELEDSGVYFCASSQPGQYYEQYFGPGTRLTVT.

This clone was recorded once. The genes are TRBV7-9 and TRBJ2-1, with 12 bases identical to TRBD2. The CDR3 contains 16 residues. Trimming cost V 3 bases and J 7 bases; bases outside gene matches: 7. The germline gives CDR1 SEHNR, CDR2 FQNEAQ (reference sequence). This CDR3 is CASSFDLGLAGNEQFF. The CDR3 coding sequence is TGTGCCAGCAGCTTTGATCTCGGACTAGCGGGAAATGAGCAGTTCTTC. Looking up the rest from reference TRBV7-9 and TRBJ2-1 gives the full variable domain: DTGVSQNPRHKITKRGQNVTFRCDPISEHNRLYWYRQTLGQGPEFLTYFQNEAQLEKSRLLSDRFSAERPKGSFSTLEIQRTEQGDSAMYLCASSFDLGLAGNEQFFGPGTRLTVL.

The rearrangement joins TRBV28 to TRBJ2-1; TRBD2 aligns across 9 bases. V trimming: 5 bases; J trimming: 5 bases; junction bases outside the gene matches: 10. The CDR3 sequence is 16 residues long. The germline gives CDR1 MDHEN, CDR2 SYDVKM. Here the CDR3 DNA reads TGTGCCAGCAGTCATCCGGGACTAGCTCCCCACAATGAGCAGTTCTTC. Encoded protein: CASSHPGLAPHNEQFF.

The V gene is TRBV5-6, the J gene TRBJ2-5, with D perhaps being TRBD1 or TRBD2 (5 bases each). Trimming took off 0 bases at V and 7 bases at J, with 13 bases between the two ends. This CDR3 is 14 amino acids long. Germline CDR1 reads SGHDT; CDR2 reads YYEEEE. The CDR3 spells CASSLGRGSGTQYF. The DNA of the CDR3 is TGTGCCAGCAGCTTGGGTCGGGGCTCGGGGACCCAGTACTTC.

The chain links TRBV5-6 to TRBJ2-2; possible D gene TRBD2, 5 bases. The V gene's germline CDR1 is SGHDT and CDR2 YYEEEE. Deletions cut 0 bases from V and 4 bases from J, with 16 bases between. This CDR3 spans 17 amino acids. CDR3 sequence: CASSLAASLGVTGELFF. The CDR3 bases are TGTGCCAGCAGCTTGGCCGCATCACTCGGGGTCACCGGGGAGCTGTTTTTT.

The chain combines TRBV15 with TRBJ2-7; D may be TRBD1 (7 bases). The CDR3 totals 14 residues. Trimming cost V 5 bases and J 3 bases, with 14 bases left between them. CDR1 is LNHNV, CDR2 YYDKDF, per germline (reference sequence). In nucleotides, the CDR3 is TGTGCCACCAGCCAGGGGGACGGGGGCTACGAGCAGTACTTC. It specifies CATSQGDGGYEQYF.

This clone occurred a few times. V and J are TRBV6-1 and TRBJ2-7; D remains unclear. The CDR3 extends over 14 amino acids. V shed 2 bases and J shed 6 bases, with 14 bases lying between them. Germline CDR1 reads MNHNS; CDR2 reads SASEGT. The DNA for the CDR3 is TGTGCCAGCAGTGAAAGGGCAACTGTCGGCGAGCAGTACTTC. Translated, it gives CASSERATVGEQYF.